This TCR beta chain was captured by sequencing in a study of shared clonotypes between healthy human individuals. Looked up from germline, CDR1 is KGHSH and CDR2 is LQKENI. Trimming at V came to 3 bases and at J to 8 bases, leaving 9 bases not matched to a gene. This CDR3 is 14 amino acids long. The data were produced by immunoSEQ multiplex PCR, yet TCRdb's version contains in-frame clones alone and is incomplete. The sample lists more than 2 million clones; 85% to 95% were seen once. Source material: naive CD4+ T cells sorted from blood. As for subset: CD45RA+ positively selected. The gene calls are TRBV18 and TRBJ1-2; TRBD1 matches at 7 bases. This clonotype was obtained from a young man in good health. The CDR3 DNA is TGTGCCAGCTCACCCCCCGGGACAGCGGGAGGCTACACCTTC. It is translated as CASSPPGTAGGYTF.